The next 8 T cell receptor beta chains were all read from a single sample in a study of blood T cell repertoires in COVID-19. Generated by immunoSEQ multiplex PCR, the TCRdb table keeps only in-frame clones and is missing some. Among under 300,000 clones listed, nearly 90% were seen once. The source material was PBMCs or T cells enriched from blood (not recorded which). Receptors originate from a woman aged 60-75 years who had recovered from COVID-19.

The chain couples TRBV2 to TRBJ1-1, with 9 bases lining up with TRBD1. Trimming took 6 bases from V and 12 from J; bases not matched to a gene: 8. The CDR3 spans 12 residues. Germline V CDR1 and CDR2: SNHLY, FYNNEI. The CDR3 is CASSLGQGVSFF. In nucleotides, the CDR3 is TGTGCCAGCAGCCTGGGACAGGGAGTCTCTTTCTTT. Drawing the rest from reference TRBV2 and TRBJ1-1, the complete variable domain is EPEVTQTPSHQVTQMGQEVILRCVPISNHLYFYWYRQILGQKVEFLVSFYNNEISEKSEIFDDQFSVERPDGSNFTLKIRSTKLEDSAMYFCASSLGQGVSFFGQGTRLTVV.

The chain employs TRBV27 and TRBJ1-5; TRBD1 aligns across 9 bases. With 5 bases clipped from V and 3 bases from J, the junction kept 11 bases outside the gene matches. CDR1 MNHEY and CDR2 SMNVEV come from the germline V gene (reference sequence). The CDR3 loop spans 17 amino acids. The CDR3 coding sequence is TGTGCCAGCAGTATAACCCCAAGACAGGGGGTCAATCAGCCCCAGCATTTT. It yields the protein CASSITPRQGVNQPQHF.

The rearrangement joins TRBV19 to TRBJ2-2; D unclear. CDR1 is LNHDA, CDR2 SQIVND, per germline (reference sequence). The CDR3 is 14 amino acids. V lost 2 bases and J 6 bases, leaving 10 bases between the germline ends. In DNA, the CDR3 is TGTGCCAGTAGTATACAAAGAGGCGCCGGGGAGCTGTTTTTT. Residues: CASSIQRGAGELFF.

DNA of the CDR3: TGTGCCAGCAGCTTATGGCCCACCGGAGCGGGGGGCGGCAGAGATACGCAGTATTTT. This translates into CASSLWPTGAGGGRDTQYF. V usage is TRBV7-9 and J usage is TRBJ2-3; 9 bases line up with TRBD2. With V trimmed by 2 bases and J by 5 bases, 17 bases remained unmatched. The CDR3 extends over 19 amino acids. In germline, CDR1 is SEHNR, CDR2 FQNEAQ (reference sequence).

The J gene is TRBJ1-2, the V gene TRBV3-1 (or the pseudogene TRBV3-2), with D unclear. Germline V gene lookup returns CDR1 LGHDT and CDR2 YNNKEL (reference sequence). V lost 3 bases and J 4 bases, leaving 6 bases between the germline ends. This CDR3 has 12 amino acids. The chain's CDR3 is CASSQGGYGYTF. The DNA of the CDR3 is TGTGCCAGCAGCCAGGGAGGCTATGGCTACACCTTC.

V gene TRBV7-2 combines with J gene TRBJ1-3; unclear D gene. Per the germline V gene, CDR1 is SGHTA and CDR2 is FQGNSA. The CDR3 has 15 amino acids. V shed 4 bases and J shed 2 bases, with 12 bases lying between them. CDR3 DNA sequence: TGTGCCAGCAGCTCCGCGTTGAGGACTGGAAACACCATATATTTT. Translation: CASSSALRTGNTIYF.

The CDR3 DNA follows: TGTGCCAGCAGCTTAGTTTCGGCTAGCGGGGGAAGCACAGATACGCAGTATTTT. Encoded protein: CASSLVSASGGSTDTQYF. The V call is TRBV11-2, the J call TRBJ2-3, with 10 bases identical to TRBD2. V lost 1 base to trimming and J lost 0 bases; unmatched junction nucleotides: 7. The CDR3 is 18 residues long. Germline V gene data show CDR1 as SGHAT and CDR2 as FQNNGV.

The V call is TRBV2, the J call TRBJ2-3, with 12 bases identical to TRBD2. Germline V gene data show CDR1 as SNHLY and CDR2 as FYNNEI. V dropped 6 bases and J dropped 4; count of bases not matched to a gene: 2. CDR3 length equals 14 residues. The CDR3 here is CASRASGGADTQYF. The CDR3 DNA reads TGTGCCAGCAGGGCTAGCGGGGGGGCAGATACGCAGTATTTT.